The present TCR beta chain was sequenced within a study of shared clonotypes between healthy human individuals. Genomic DNA from each subset was divided evenly over several immunoSEQ plates. The table came from immunoSEQ multiplex PCR; TCRdb's copy has only in-frame clones and leaves some out. The sample records millions of clones, 85% to 95% being singletons. Within Nashville, Tennessee resided all donors, each a Caucasian adult. CD4+ cells yielded CD45RA+ naive and CD45RA-negative memory subsets. Germline V CDR1 and CDR2: MNHEY, SMNVEV (reference sequence). Trimming at V came to 2 bases and at J to 1 base, leaving 3 bases not matched to a gene. This CDR3 has 17 amino acids.

This receptor was obtained from a man aged 18 to 29 in good health. This rearrangement joins TRBV27 to TRBJ2-3; 13 positions agree with TRBD2. Sequencing used naive CD4+ T cells sorted from blood. Stated subset: CD45RA+ positively selected. The CDR3 DNA sequence: TGTGCCAGCAGTTTACGGACTAGCGGGAGAGGCACAGATACGCAGTATTTT. Translated: CASSLRTSGRGTDTQYF.